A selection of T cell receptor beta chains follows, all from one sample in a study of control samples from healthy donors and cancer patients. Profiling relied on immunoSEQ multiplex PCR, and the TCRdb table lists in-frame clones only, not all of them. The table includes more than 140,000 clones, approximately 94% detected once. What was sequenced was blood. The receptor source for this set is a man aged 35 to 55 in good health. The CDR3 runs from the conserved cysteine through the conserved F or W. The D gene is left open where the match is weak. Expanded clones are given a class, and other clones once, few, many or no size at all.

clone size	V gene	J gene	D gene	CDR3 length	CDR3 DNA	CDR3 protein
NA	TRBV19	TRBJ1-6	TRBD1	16	TGTGCCAGTAGTCCGCGGACAGGGATGGAAAATTCACCCCTCCACTTT	CASSPRTGMENSPLHF
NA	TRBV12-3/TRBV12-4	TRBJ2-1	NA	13	TGTGCCAGCAGTTTCGCGAGGCGCAATGAGCAGTTCTTC	CASSFARRNEQFF
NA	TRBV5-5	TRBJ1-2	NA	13	TGTGCCAGCAGCTTGGAGCCAGAGTATGGCTACACCTTC	CASSLEPEYGYTF
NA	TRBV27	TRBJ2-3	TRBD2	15	TGTGCCAGCAGTTTATCGCGGGGGGGCACAGATACGCAGTATTTT	CASSLSRGGTDTQYF
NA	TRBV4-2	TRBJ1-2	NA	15	TGTGCCAGCAGCCAAGCGTCAGGTCTTGGCTATGGCTACACCTTC	CASSQASGLGYGYTF
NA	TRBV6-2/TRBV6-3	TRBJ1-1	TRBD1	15	TGTGCCAGCGGCCGGACAGGGGCTTGGGACACTGAAGCTTTCTTT	CASGRTGAWDTEAFF
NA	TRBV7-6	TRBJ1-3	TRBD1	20	TGTGCCAGCAGCTCGGGCCCCGGGACAGGGGGCGCAGATCTCGAAAACACCATATATTTT	CASSSGPGTGGADLENTIYF
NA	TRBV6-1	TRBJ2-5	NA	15	TGTGCCAGCAGAAAGCGACAGGTCCAGGCCGAGACCCAGTACTTC	CASRKRQVQAETQYF
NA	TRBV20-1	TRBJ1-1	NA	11	TGCAGTTCCACGGCGAACACTGAAGCTTTCTTT	CSSTANTEAFF
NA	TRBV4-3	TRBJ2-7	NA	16	TGCGCCAGCAGCCAAGATAAGGGGGTCGGAACCTACGAGCAGTACTTC	CASSQDKGVGTYEQYF
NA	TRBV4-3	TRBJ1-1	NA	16	TGCGCCAGCAGCCAAGGTCCCTTGTCAGGTGGTACTGAAGCTTTCTTT	CASSQGPLSGGTEAFF
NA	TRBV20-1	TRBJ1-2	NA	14	TGCAGTGCTAGTATGTCCTCGGTGGGGTATGGCTACACCTTC	CSASMSSVGYGYTF
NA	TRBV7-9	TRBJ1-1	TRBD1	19	TGTGCCAGCAGCTTAGAACGAGGAGTATTTCAGGGGGCGCGAACTGAAGCTTTCTTT	CASSLERGVFQGARTEAFF
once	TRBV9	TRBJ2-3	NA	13	TGTGCCAGCAGCATAAGTCCCACAGATACGCAGTATTTT	CASSISPTDTQYF
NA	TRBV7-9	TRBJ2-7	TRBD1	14	TGTGCCAGCAGCTTACGGGCAGGGGGCGACGAGCAGTACTTC	CASSLRAGGDEQYF
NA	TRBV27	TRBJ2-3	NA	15	TGTGCCAGCAGTTTGACAAGCGTAAGCACAGATACGCAGTATTTT	CASSLTSVSTDTQYF
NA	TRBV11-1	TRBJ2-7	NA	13	TGTGCCAGCAGCTTATCAGGCGGCTACGAGCAGTACTTC	CASSLSGGYEQYF
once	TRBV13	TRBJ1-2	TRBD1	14	TGTGCCAGCAGCCCTGGACACAGGGGTTATGGCTACACCTTC	CASSPGHRGYGYTF
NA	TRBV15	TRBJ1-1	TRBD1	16	TGTGCCACCATAAACAGGGGGATTTACTGGGACACTGAAGCTTTCTTT	CATINRGIYWDTEAFF
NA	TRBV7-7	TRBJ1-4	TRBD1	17	TGTGCTAGCAGCTTAGGTGGACAGGGTGATACTAATGAAAAACTGTTTTTT	CASSLGGQGDTNEKLFF
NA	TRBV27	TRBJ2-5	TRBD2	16	TGTGCCAGCAGTTTAAGCGGGACTTCTATTCAAGAGACCCAGTACTTC	CASSLSGTSIQETQYF
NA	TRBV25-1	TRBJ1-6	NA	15	TGTGCCAGCAGTGAATTAGGGTCCTATAATTCACCCCTCCACTTT	CASSELGSYNSPLHF
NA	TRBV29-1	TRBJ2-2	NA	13	TGCAGCGTAGGAGGGGGAACCGCCGGGGAGCTGTTTTTT	CSVGGGTAGELFF
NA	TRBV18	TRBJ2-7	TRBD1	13	TGTGCCAGCTCATCAGGGGGCACGGGTGAGCAGTACTTC	CASSSGGTGEQYF
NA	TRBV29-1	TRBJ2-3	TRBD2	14	TGCAGCGTTGGCGCTAGCGGGAGCACAGATACGCAGTATTTT	CSVGASGSTDTQYF
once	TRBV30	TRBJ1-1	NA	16	TGTGCCTGGAGCCTCTGGGGCGGGCAGGGGAACACTGAAGCTTTCTTT	CAWSLWGGQGNTEAFF
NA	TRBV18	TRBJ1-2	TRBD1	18	TGTGCCAGCTCACCAAGACAGTCGACAGGGCGAGAGAACTATGGCTACACCTTC	CASSPRQSTGRENYGYTF
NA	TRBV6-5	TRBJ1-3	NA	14	TGTGCCAGCAGGCGAGGACGGCAAGGAAACACCATATATTTT	CASRRGRQGNTIYF
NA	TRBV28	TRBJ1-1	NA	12	TGTGCCAGCAGTTTGAGGGAGACTGAAGCTTTCTTT	CASSLRETEAFF
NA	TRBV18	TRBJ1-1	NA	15	TGTGCCAGCTCACCTACAATCTTCCTGAACACTGAAGCTTTCTTT	CASSPTIFLNTEAFF
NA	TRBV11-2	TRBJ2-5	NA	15	TGTGCCAGCAGCTCGCATTGGGGATCACAAGAGACCCAGTACTTC	CASSSHWGSQETQYF
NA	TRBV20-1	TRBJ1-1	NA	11	TGCAGTGCTCCGAGGAACACTGAAGCTTTCTTT	CSAPRNTEAFF
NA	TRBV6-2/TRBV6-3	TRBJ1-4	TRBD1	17	TGTGCCAGCAGTGACCGACAGGGGCGTCCAGCTAATGAAAAACTGTTTTTT	CASSDRQGRPANEKLFF
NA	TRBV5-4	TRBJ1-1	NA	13	TGTGCCAGCAGCTTGGGGAGAAACACTGAAGCTTTCTTT	CASSLGRNTEAFF
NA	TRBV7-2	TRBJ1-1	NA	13	TGTGCCAGCAGCGGATGGACGAACACTGAAGCTTTCTTT	CASSGWTNTEAFF
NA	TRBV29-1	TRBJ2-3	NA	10	TGCAGCGGGGGGACAGATACGCAGTATTTT	CSGGTDTQYF
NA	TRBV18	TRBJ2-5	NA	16	TGTGCCAGCTCACCCCCTTTAGACCGGTACCAAGAGACCCAGTACTTC	CASSPPLDRYQETQYF
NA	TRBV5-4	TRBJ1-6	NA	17	TGTGCCAGCAGCCGCCGGGACCTGAGCTCCTATAATTCACCCCTCCACTTT	CASSRRDLSSYNSPLHF
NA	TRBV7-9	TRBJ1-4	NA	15	TGTGCCAGCAGCTTAGCACAGGGCGCGAATGAAAAACTGTTTTTT	CASSLAQGANEKLFF
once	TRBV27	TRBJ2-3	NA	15	TGTGCCAGCAGGAATGGTAGGGGCTTGGCAGATACGCAGTATTTT	CASRNGRGLADTQYF
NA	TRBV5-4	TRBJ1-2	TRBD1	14	TGTGCCAGCAGCTCGCTCGGGACAGGGGTTGGCTACACCTTC	CASSSLGTGVGYTF
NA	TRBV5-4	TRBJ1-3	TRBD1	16	TGTGCCAGCAGTCTCGGACAGGGGAGGGATGGAAACACCATATATTTT	CASSLGQGRDGNTIYF
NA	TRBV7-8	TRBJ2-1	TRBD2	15	TGTGCCAGCAGCCTGTCTAGCGGGTTTTACAATGAGCAGTTCTTC	CASSLSSGFYNEQFF